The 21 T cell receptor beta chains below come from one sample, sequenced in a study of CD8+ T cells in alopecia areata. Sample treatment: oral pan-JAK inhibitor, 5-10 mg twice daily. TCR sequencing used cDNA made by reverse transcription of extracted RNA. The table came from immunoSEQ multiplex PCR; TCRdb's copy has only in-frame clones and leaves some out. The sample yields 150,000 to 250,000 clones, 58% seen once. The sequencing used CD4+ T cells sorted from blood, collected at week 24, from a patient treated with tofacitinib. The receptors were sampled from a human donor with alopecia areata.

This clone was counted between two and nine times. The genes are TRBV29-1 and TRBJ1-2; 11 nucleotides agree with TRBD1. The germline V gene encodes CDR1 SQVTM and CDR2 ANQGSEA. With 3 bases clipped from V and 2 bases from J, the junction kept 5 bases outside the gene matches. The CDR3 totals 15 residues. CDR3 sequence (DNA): TGCAGCGTTGACTACGGGACAGGGGGAAACTATGGCTACACCTTC. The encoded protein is CSVDYGTGGNYGYTF.

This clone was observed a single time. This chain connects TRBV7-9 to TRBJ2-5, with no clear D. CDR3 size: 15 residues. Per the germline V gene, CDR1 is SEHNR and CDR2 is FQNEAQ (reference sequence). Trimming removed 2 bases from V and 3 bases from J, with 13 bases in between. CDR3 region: CASSLRGRREETQYF. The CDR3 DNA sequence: TGTGCCAGCAGCTTAAGAGGACGACGGGAAGAGACCCAGTACTTC.

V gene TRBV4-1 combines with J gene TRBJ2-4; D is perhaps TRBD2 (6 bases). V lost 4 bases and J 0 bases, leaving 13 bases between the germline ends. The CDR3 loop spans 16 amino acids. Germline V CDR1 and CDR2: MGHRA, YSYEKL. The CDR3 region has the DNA TGCGCCAGCAGCCTAGCCGGAGCGGGAGCCAAAAACATTCAGTACTTC. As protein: CASSLAGAGAKNIQYF.

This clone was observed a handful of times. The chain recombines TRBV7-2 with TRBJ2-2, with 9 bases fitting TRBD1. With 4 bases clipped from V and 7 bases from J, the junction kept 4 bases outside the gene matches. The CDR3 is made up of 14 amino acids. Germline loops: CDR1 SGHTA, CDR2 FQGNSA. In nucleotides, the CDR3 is TGTGCCAGCAGCTGGGACAGGGACGACGGGGAGCTGTTTTTT. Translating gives CASSWDRDDGELFF.

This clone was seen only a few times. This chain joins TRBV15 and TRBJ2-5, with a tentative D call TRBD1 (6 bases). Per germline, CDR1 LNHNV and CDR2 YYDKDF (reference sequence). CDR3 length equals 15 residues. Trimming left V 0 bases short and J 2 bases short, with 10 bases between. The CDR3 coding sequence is TGTGCCACCAGCAGAGATAGGGACATGCAAGAGACCCAGTACTTC. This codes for CATSRDRDMQETQYF.

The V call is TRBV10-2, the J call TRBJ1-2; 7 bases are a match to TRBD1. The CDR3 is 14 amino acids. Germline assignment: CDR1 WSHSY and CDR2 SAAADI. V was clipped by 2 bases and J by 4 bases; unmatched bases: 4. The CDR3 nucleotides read TGCGCCAGCAGTGAGAGGGACAGACGCTATGGCTACACCTTC. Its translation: CASSERDRRYGYTF.

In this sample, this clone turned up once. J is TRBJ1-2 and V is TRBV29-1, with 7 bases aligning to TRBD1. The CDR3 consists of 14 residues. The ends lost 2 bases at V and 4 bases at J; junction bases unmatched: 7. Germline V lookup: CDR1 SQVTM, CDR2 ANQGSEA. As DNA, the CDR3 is TGCAGCGTTGAACCCATAAGGGGGCTCTATGGCTACACCTTC. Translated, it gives CSVEPIRGLYGYTF.

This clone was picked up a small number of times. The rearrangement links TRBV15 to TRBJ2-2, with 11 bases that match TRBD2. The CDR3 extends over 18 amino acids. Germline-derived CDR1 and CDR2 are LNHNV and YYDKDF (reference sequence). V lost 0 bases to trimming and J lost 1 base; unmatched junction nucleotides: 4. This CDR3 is CATSRELAGDMNTGELFF. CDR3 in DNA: TGTGCCACCAGCAGAGAACTAGCGGGAGACATGAACACCGGGGAGCTGTTTTTT.

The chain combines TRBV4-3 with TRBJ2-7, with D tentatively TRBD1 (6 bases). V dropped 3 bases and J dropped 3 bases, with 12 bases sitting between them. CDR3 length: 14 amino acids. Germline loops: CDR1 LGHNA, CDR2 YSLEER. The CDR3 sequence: CASSQATGIYEQYF. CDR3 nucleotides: TGCGCCAGCAGCCAGGCGACAGGAATCTACGAGCAGTACTTC.

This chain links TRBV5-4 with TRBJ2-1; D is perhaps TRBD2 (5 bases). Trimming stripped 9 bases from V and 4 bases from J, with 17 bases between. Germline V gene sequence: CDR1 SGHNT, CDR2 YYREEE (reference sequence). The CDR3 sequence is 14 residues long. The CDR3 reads CATGRGNRYNEQFF. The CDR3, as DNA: TGTGCCACCGGACGAGGGAATCGTTACAATGAGCAGTTCTTC. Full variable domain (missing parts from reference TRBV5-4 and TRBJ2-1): ETGVTQSPTHLIKTRGQQVTLRCSSQSGHNTVSWYQQALGQGPQFIFQYYREEENGRGNFPPRFSGLQFPNYSSELNVNALELDDSALYLCATGRGNRYNEQFFGPGTRLTVL.

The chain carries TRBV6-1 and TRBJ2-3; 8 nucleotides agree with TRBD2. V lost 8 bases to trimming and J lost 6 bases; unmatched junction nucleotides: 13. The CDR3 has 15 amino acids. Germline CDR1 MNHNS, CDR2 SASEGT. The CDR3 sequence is CASLGSASGWDTQYF. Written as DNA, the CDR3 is TGTGCCAGCCTCGGTTCGGCTAGCGGGTGGGATACGCAGTATTTT.

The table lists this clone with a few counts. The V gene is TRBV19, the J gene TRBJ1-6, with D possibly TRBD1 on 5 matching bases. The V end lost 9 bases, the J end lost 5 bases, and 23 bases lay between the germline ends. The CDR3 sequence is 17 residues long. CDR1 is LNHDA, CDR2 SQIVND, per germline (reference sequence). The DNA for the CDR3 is TGTGCCAGCAGTCTATCAGGCAGGGCTTCAAATAATTCACCCCTCCACTTT. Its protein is CASSLSGRASNNSPLHF.

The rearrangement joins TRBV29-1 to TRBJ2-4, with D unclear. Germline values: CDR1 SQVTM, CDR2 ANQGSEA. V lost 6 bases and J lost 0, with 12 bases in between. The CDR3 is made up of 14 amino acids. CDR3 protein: CSVGNSGAKNIQYF. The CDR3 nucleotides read TGCAGCGTGGGAAATAGTGGAGCCAAAAACATTCAGTACTTC.

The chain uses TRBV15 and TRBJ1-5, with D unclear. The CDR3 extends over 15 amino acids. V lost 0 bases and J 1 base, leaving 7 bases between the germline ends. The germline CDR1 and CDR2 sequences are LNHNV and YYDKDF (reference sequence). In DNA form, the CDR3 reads TGTGCCACCAGCAGAGATTTTGGAAGCAATCAGCCCCAGCATTTT. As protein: CATSRDFGSNQPQHF.

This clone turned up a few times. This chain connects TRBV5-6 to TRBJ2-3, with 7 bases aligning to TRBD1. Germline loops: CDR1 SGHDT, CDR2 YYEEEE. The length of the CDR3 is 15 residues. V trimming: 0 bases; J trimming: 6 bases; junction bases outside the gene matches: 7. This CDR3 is CASSLGRGQFDTQYF. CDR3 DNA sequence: TGTGCCAGCAGCTTGGGAAGGGGGCAGTTCGATACGCAGTATTTT. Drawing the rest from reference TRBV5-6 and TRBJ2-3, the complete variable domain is DAGVTQSPTHLIKTRGQQVTLRCSPKSGHDTVSWYQQALGQGPQFIFQYYEEEERQRGNFPDRFSGHQFPNYSSELNVNALLLGDSALYLCASSLGRGQFDTQYFGPGTRLTVL.

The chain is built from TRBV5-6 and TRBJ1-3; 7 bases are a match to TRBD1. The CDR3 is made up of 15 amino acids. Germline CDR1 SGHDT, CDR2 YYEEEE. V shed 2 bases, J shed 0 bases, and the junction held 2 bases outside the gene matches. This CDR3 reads CASSLQGLSGNTIYF. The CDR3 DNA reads TGTGCCAGCAGCTTACAGGGGCTCTCTGGAAACACCATATATTTT. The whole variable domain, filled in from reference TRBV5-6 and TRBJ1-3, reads DAGVTQSPTHLIKTRGQQVTLRCSPKSGHDTVSWYQQALGQGPQFIFQYYEEEERQRGNFPDRFSGHQFPNYSSELNVNALLLGDSALYLCASSLQGLSGNTIYFGEGSWLTVV.

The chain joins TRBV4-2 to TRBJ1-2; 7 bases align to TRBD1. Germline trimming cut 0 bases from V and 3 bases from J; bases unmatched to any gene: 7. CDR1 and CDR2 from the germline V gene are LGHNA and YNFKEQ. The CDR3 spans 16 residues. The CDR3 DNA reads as TGTGCCAGCAGCCAAGATGCCCGGACAGGAGACTATGGCTACACCTTC. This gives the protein CASSQDARTGDYGYTF.

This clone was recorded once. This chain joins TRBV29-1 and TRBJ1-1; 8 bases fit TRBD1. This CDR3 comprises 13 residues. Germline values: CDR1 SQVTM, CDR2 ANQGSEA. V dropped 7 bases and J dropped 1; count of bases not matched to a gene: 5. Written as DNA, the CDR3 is TGCAGCGGTTTTGGACAGGGGAACACTGAAGCTTTCTTT. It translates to CSGFGQGNTEAFF.

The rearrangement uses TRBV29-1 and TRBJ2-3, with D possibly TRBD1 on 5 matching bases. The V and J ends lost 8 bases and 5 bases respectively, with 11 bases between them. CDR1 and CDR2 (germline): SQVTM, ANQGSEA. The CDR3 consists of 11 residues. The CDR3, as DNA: TGCAGCTCTCGAACAGGAGATACGCAGTATTTT. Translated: CSSRTGDTQYF.

CDR3 bases: TGTGCCAGCAGCTTAGATACAGGGGGCTACAATGAGCAGTTCTTC. This codes for CASSLDTGGYNEQFF. The chain carries TRBV7-6 and TRBJ2-1; TRBD1 aligns across 8 bases. Trimming at V came to 1 base and at J to 3 bases, leaving 2 bases not matched to a gene. Looked up from germline, CDR1 is SGHVS and CDR2 is FNYEAQ. The CDR3 loop spans 15 amino acids.

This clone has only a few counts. DNA of the CDR3: TGTGCCACCAGCAGAGGGTCTTACCGAAATTACTACGAGCAGTACTTC. Amino acid sequence: CATSRGSYRNYYEQYF. The rearrangement joins TRBV15 to TRBJ2-7, with D unclear. This CDR3 region has 16 residues. Trimming took off 1 base at V and 3 bases at J, with 16 bases between the two ends. The V gene's germline CDR1 is LNHNV and CDR2 YYDKDF (reference sequence).